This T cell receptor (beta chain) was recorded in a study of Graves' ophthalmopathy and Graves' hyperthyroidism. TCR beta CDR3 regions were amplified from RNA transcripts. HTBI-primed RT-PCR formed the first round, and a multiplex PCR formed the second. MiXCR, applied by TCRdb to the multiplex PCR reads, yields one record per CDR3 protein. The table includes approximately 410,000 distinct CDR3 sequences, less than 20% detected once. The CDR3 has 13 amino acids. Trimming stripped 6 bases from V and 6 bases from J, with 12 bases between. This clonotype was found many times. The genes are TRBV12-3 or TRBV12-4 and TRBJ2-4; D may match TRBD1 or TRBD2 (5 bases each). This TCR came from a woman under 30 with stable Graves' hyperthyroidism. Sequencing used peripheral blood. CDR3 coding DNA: TGTGCCAGCAGCCCCGGGGCCGGAAACATTCAGTACTTC. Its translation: CASSPGAGNIQYF.